This record looks at one TCR beta chain sequence and its context. Its antigen is unidentified. An immunoSEQ assay, version v3.0, was performed at survey level. Produced via immunoSEQ multiplex PCR; TCRdb's table is partial and in-frame only. The data contain 29,000 or so clones, around 93% of them singletons. V lost 2 bases to trimming and J lost 7 bases, with 9 bases between them. The CDR3 consists of 14 residues. The V gene's germline CDR1 is LGHNA and CDR2 YSLEER. This entry is derived from a study of long-term antiretroviral therapy in people with HIV. The study drew at least one pre-ART and at least two post-ART PBMC samples from every donor. HIV-positive participants were all treated in the United States. The study used samples holding 1-10 million cryopreserved PBMC before DNA extraction. Study results and limitations: Dominant in the repertoire at all time points were clones expanded before ART.

This rearrangement joins TRBV4-3 to TRBJ1-6; D uncertain. Sequencing used unsorted PBMCs, obtained approximately 7.1 years after starting antiretroviral therapy. This TCR was recovered from a man in his fifties or sixties with HIV. The CDR3 DNA sequence: TGCGCCAGCAGCCAATACGGGGTAAATTCACCCCTCCACTTT. Its translation is CASSQYGVNSPLHF.